What follows are 10 T cell receptor beta chains derived from one specimen sequenced in a study of PD-1 blockade in classical Hodgkin lymphoma. Some clones are missing from TCRdb's copy, which holds only in-frame ones; the method was immunoSEQ multiplex PCR. The table has around 9,600 clones, around 87% seen once. Time point specified: cycle 4 day 1 (C4D1), after around six weeks of nivolumab. All trial patients relapsed after autologous stem cell transplantation. The material was peripheral blood mononuclear cells (PBMCs), obtained before the fourth cycle of nivolumab. Source of these receptors: a human donor with classical Hodgkin lymphoma.

The genes are TRBV7-9 and TRBJ1-1, with D unclear. The CDR3 sequence is 13 residues long. Germline V gene sequence: CDR1 SEHNR, CDR2 FQNEAQ (reference sequence). Trimming took off 3 bases at V and 3 bases at J, with 8 bases between the two ends. This CDR3 reads CASSFEVYTEAFF. CDR3 DNA sequence: TGTGCCAGCAGCTTCGAAGTATACACTGAAGCTTTCTTT.

The CDR3 DNA reads TGCCCAGGGCAGGGGGCTGGCTACACCTTC. Amino acid sequence: CPGQGAGYTF. This chain uses TRBV20-1 with TRBJ1-2, with 8 nucleotides matching TRBD1. The germline gives CDR1 DFQATT, CDR2 SNEGSKA (reference sequence). This CDR3 region has 10 residues.

The rearrangement joins TRBV25-1 to TRBJ1-5; the D is unclear. CDR3 length: 14 residues. The V end lost 0 bases, the J end lost 6 bases, and 9 bases lay between the germline ends. Germline loops: CDR1 MGHDK, CDR2 SYGVNS. Here the CDR3 reads CASSEYRKSQPQHF. CDR3 DNA sequence: TGTGCCAGCAGTGAATACAGGAAGAGTCAGCCCCAGCATTTT.

This chain joins TRBV19 and TRBJ2-1; 8 nucleotides match TRBD2. Germline V lookup: CDR1 LNHDA, CDR2 SQIVND (reference sequence). Losses at the gene ends were 1 base for V and 7 bases for J; bases not matched to a gene: 6. CDR3 length: 15 amino acids. As DNA, the CDR3 is TGTGCCAGTAGTATAGCGGGGGGGCCGGGGAATGAGCAGTTCTTC. This encodes CASSIAGGPGNEQFF.

This sequence joins TRBV25-1 and TRBJ1-2, with 9 bases fitting TRBD1. Germline V gives CDR1 MGHDK, CDR2 SYGVNS. Unmatched junction bases numbered 6, after V lost 3 bases and J lost 4 bases. The CDR3 has 15 residues. CDR3 sequence reads: CASSENRGLRYGYTF. DNA for the CDR3: TGTGCCAGCAGTGAGAACAGGGGGCTCCGCTATGGCTACACCTTC.

The rearrangement uses TRBV28 and TRBJ2-7; 9 bases agree with TRBD1. The germline V gene has CDR1 MDHEN and CDR2 SYDVKM. Trimming at V came to 7 bases and at J to 7 bases, leaving 5 bases not matched to a gene. This CDR3 contains 12 residues. In DNA, the CDR3 is TGTGCCAGCAAACAGGGGGCGGGGGAGCAGTACTTC. Protein: CASKQGAGEQYF.

The chain links TRBV12-5 to TRBJ2-2; the match to TRBD2 covers 10 bases. This CDR3 spans 16 amino acids. With V trimmed by 7 bases and J by 5 bases, 10 bases remained unmatched. The V gene's germline CDR1 is LGHNT and CDR2 FRNRAP. The CDR3, as DNA: TGTGCTAGTGCATCCACTAGCGGGGAGGCAACCGGGGAGCTGTTTTTT. Translating it yields CASASTSGEATGELFF.

This clone appeared once. The rearrangement joins TRBV5-1 to TRBJ1-6, with TRBD1 as a possible D gene (6 bases). This CDR3 region has 16 residues. Germline V gene data show CDR1 as SGHRS and CDR2 as YFSETQ. Deletions cut 4 bases from V and 0 bases from J, with 11 bases between. For the CDR3, the DNA is TGCGCCAGCAGCATGGCAGGGGACTCCTATAATTCACCCCTCCACTTT. Translation: CASSMAGDSYNSPLHF.

The gene calls are TRBV7-6 and TRBJ2-2; TRBD2 matches 10 bases. The V gene end was trimmed by 5 bases and the J gene end by 3 bases; junction bases not matched to a gene: 12. CDR1 and CDR2 (germline): SGHVS, FNYEAQ. The CDR3 is 18 amino acids. In nucleotides, the CDR3 is TGTGCCAGCAGCCCGATGGGCACTAGCGGGGACTACACCGGGGAGCTGTTTTTT. It translates to CASSPMGTSGDYTGELFF.

The CDR3 sequence is CASSVKTGGPTGELFF. CDR3 bases: TGTGCCAGCAGCGTCAAGACAGGGGGACCGACCGGGGAGCTGTTTTTT. The chain couples TRBV9 to TRBJ2-2; TRBD1 matches 9 bases. V dropped 2 bases and J dropped 5; count of bases not matched to a gene: 7. In germline, CDR1 is SGDLS, CDR2 YYNGEE. This CDR3 contains 16 residues.